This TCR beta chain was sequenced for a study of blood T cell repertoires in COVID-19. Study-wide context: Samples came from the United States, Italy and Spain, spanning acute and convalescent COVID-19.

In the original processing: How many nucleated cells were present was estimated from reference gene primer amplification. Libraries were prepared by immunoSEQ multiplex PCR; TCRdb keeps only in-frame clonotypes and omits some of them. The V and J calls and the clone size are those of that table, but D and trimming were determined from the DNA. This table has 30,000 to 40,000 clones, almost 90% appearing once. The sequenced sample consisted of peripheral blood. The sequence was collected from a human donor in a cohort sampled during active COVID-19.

CDR3 loop: CAISQRGANYEQYF. As DNA, the CDR3 is TGTGCCATCAGCCAGCGGGGGGCCAACTACGAGCAGTACTTC. The chain employs TRBV10-3 and TRBJ2-7, with TRBD2 identical over 9 bases. The CDR3 has 14 residues. V trimming: 6 bases; J trimming: 3 bases; junction bases outside the gene matches: 6. From germline, CDR1 is ENHRY and CDR2 SYGVKD.